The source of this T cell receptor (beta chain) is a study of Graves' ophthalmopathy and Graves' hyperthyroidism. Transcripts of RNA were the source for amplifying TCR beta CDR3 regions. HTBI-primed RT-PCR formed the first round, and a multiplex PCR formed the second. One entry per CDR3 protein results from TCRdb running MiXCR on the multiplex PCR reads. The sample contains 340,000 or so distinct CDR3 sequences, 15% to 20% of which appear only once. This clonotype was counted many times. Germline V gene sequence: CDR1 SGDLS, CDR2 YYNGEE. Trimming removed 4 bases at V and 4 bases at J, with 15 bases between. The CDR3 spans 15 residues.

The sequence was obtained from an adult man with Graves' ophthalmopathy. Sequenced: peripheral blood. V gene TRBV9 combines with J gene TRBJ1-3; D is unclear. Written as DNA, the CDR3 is TGTGCCAGCAGCTCCCACTCTCCGTTCGGAAACACCATATATTTT. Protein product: CASSSHSPFGNTIYF.